This paragraph reports one T cell receptor (beta chain). Its cognate antigen is unknown. Libraries were prepared by immunoSEQ multiplex PCR; TCRdb keeps only in-frame clonotypes and omits some of them. The top ten clones hold 3% to 3.5% of a sample with over 150,000 clones, roughly nine tenths of them seen once. Looked up from germline, CDR1 is MNHEY and CDR2 is SVGEGT. There are 13 residues in the CDR3. V lost 5 bases to trimming and J lost 9 bases, with 14 bases between them. This entry is derived from a study of T cell responses to AZD1222 COVID-19 vaccine. Overall study: Analysis merged second doses at about 4 or about 12 weeks. Study-wide results and caveats: Of spike-specific TCRs, nearly half reportedly target regions left unmutated in variants. An increase in Spike-specific TCR breadth and depth was observed after two AZD1222 doses.

The specimen was peripheral blood, collected on day 0 of AZD1222 vaccination. The clonotype comes from an adult in good health. J is TRBJ1-5 and V is TRBV6-2 or TRBV6-3, with D tentatively TRBD1 (6 bases). The CDR3 reads CASSGGGVRPQHF. In DNA, the CDR3 is TGTGCCAGCAGTGGAGGGGGGGTAAGGCCCCAGCATTTT.